The next 19 T cell receptor beta chains were all read from a single sample in a study of T cell changes during pregnancy in multiple sclerosis. TCRdb keeps only in-frame clones here, not all; method: immunoSEQ multiplex PCR. This sample has some 80,000 clones; roughly 90% occur once, and the top ten carry about 0.9%. The material was peripheral blood, obtained in the first trimester of pregnancy. The receptors were gathered from a female donor in good health, enrolled as a control in a pregnancy study.

This clone has a single count. The chain is built from TRBV14 and TRBJ1-2; 8 bases map to TRBD1. There are 16 residues in the CDR3. Losses at the gene ends were 4 bases for V and 1 base for J; bases not matched to a gene: 8. Germline assignment: CDR1 SGHDN and CDR2 FVKESK. CDR3 sequence: CASSPDRARGNYGYTF. The CDR3 coding sequence is TGTGCCAGCAGCCCGGACAGGGCGAGGGGTAACTATGGCTACACCTTC.

In its sample, this clone was seen once. The chain links TRBV19 to TRBJ1-5; no definite D call. Trimming pared 4 bases from V and 2 bases from J, leaving 12 bases between. The germline V gene encodes CDR1 LNHDA and CDR2 SQIVND (reference sequence). This CDR3 spans 15 amino acids. CDR3 bases: TGTGCCAGTAGTACCCCGGACTGGGGCAATCAGCCCCAGCATTTT. This translates into CASSTPDWGNQPQHF. Full variable domain (outside the CDR3, taken from reference TRBV19 and TRBJ1-5): DGGITQSPKYLFRKEGQNVTLSCEQNLNHDAMYWYRQDPGQGLRLIYYSQIVNDFQKGDIAEGYSVSREKKESFPLTVTSAQKNPTAFYLCASSTPDWGNQPQHFGDGTRLSIL.

The chain combines TRBV19 with TRBJ2-5; 8 positions agree with TRBD1. The V gene end was trimmed by 10 bases and the J gene end by 4 bases; junction bases not matched to a gene: 14. This CDR3 comprises 15 residues. Germline lookup yields CDR1 LNHDA and CDR2 SQIVND (reference sequence). DNA for the CDR3: TGTGCCACTCTACGGCAGGACAGGGTGGGAGAGACCCAGTACTTC. Translated, it gives CATLRQDRVGETQYF.

V is TRBV2 and J is TRBJ2-7; D is perhaps TRBD2 (6 bases). This CDR3 contains 15 residues. The V and J ends lost 4 bases and 1 base respectively, with 14 bases between them. Germline CDR1 is SNHLY and CDR2 is FYNNEI. The CDR3 region is CASSAERAISYEQYF. The CDR3, as DNA: TGTGCCAGCAGTGCCGAGCGGGCCATTTCCTACGAGCAGTACTTC.

The chain joins TRBV19 to TRBJ1-1; no clear D gene. The CDR3 is made up of 15 amino acids. CDR1 and CDR2 (germline): LNHDA, SQIVND (reference sequence). Trimming took 3 bases from V and 1 from J, leaving 12 bases between them. In DNA form, the CDR3 reads TGTGCCAGTAGTATTCTCCCCGCAGAGAACACTGAAGCTTTCTTT. It encodes CASSILPAENTEAFF.

The chain links TRBV9 to TRBJ2-3; 11 bases line up with TRBD2. The CDR3 runs 15 residues. Germline CDR1 and CDR2: SGDLS and YYNGEE. Germline trimming cut 3 bases from V and 10 bases from J; bases unmatched to any gene: 10. In DNA form, the CDR3 reads TGTGCCAGCAGCGCCTCCGGGACTAGCGGTGTACCGCAGTATTTT. It translates to CASSASGTSGVPQYF.

Points on this clone: Other DNA sequences in this sample translate to the same CDR3. The chain recombines TRBV9 with TRBJ1-1; D may be TRBD1 (5 bases). CDR1 and CDR2 from the germline V gene are SGDLS and YYNGEE. Trimming left V 4 bases short and J 0 bases short, with 7 bases between. The CDR3 has 13 residues. In DNA form, the CDR3 reads TGTGCCAGCAGCCGGGGGATGAACACTGAAGCTTTCTTT. It translates to CASSRGMNTEAFF.

The chain carries TRBV25-1 and TRBJ2-2; weak D call: TRBD1 (5 bases). V lost 5 bases and J 4 bases, leaving 14 bases between the germline ends. Germline loops: CDR1 MGHDK, CDR2 SYGVNS. The CDR3 is 15 residues long. The CDR3 region has the DNA TGTGCCAGCAGTAGATACAGGAGAGGCACCGGGGAGCTGTTTTTT. Translated: CASSRYRRGTGELFF.

The J gene is TRBJ2-2, the V gene TRBV19; weak D call: TRBD2 (7 bases). Trimming pared 4 bases from V and 1 base from J, leaving 10 bases between. This CDR3 contains 15 residues. CDR1 is LNHDA, CDR2 SQIVND, per germline (reference sequence). The CDR3 DNA reads TGTGCCAGTAGTAGGGGGGGGCAGAACACCGGGGAGCTGTTTTTT. As protein: CASSRGGQNTGELFF.

V usage is TRBV6-1 and J usage is TRBJ2-5, with 10 bases fitting TRBD1. CDR3 length: 18 residues. Germline CDR1 MNHNS, CDR2 SASEGT. V was pared by 2 bases and J by 5 bases, with 14 bases of the junction left unmatched. CDR3 in amino acids: CASSEPARWTGGGETQYF. CDR3 DNA sequence: TGTGCCAGCAGTGAACCGGCCCGATGGACAGGGGGTGGGGAGACCCAGTACTTC.

This chain uses TRBV7-2 with TRBJ2-3, with a possible D match to TRBD2 (6 bases). The CDR3 consists of 15 residues. V dropped 5 bases and J dropped 2 bases, with 14 bases sitting between them. Looked up from germline, CDR1 is SGHTA and CDR2 is FQGNSA. CDR3 in amino acids: CASSDGLYLTDTQYF. The CDR3 DNA reads as TGTGCCAGCAGCGACGGACTATACCTCACAGATACGCAGTATTTT.

The chain joins TRBV6-1 to TRBJ2-5; perhaps TRBD2 as D (6 bases). The V end was cut by 3 bases, the J end by 4 bases, with 9 bases between. Germline V gives CDR1 MNHNS, CDR2 SASEGT. The CDR3 is 13 residues long. DNA of the CDR3: TGTGCCAGCAGTGACGGGAGAGGAGAGACCCAGTACTTC. Its translation: CASSDGRGETQYF.

V is TRBV19 and J is TRBJ2-3; weak D call: TRBD2 (5 bases). The ends were cut back, 4 bases at V and 1 base at J, with 12 bases in the middle. CDR1 is LNHDA, CDR2 SQIVND, per germline (reference sequence). CDR3 length: 15 residues. CDR3 DNA sequence: TGTGCCAGTAGTAGGTCACTAGAAGGCACAGATACGCAGTATTTT. Its protein is CASSRSLEGTDTQYF.

The chain joins TRBV27 to TRBJ1-1; a weak D match, TRBD1 (6 bases). This CDR3 is built from 11 residues. Trimming shortened V by 8 bases and J by 10 bases, and 14 bases separated the two germline ends. Germline V gene data show CDR1 as MNHEY and CDR2 as SMNVEV (reference sequence). The CDR3 DNA reads TGTGCCAGCGGTAACAGGGCAGGAGCTTTCTTT. Encoded protein: CASGNRAGAFF.

The rearrangement joins TRBV5-1 to TRBJ2-1; 8 bases are a match to TRBD2. The V and J ends lost 7 bases and 5 bases, in that order; junction bases with no gene match: 8. Germline loops: CDR1 SGHRS, CDR2 YFSETQ. CDR3 length: 14 amino acids. CDR3 in DNA: TGCGCCAGCGCCCGGGGGGGCCTAGACAATGAGCAGTTCTTC. Its translation is CASARGGLDNEQFF.

CDR3 coding DNA: TGTGCCAGCAGTTACGGACAGGGGGCGCTTAGTGAAGCTTTCTTT. Translated: CASSYGQGALSEAFF. This sequence joins TRBV6-5 and TRBJ1-1, with 11 positions matching TRBD1. Germline V lookup: CDR1 MNHEY, CDR2 SVGAGI. V lost 2 bases, J lost 7 bases, and 6 bases stayed unmatched. The CDR3 runs to 15 residues.

This chain connects TRBV6-5 to TRBJ2-7, with no clear D. V gave up 1 base and J gave up 1 base, with 8 bases separating them. CDR3 size: 14 residues. CDR1 and CDR2 (germline): MNHEY, SVGAGI. In DNA, the CDR3 is TGTGCCAGCAGTTACTTATCCGAGTCCTACGAGCAGTACTTC. Its translation is CASSYLSESYEQYF.

V gene TRBV5-4 combines with J gene TRBJ1-2; no clear D gene. The germline V gene has CDR1 SGHNT and CDR2 YYREEE (reference sequence). This CDR3 has 12 residues. Trimming left V 3 bases short and J 1 base short, with 4 bases between. CDR3 in amino acids: CASSSYNYGYTF. The DNA for the CDR3 is TGTGCCAGCAGCTCCTATAACTATGGCTACACCTTC.

CDR3 sequence: CASSYLRGDRYTF. The CDR3 DNA reads TGTGCCAGCAGCTACCTTAGAGGGGACAGGTACACCTTC. The chain carries TRBV7-9 and TRBJ1-2, with 8 bases aligning to TRBD1. V lost 4 bases and J lost 11; bases outside the gene matches: 9. The CDR3 is made up of 13 amino acids. Germline V gene data show CDR1 as SEHNR and CDR2 as FQNEAQ (reference sequence).